A selection of T cell receptor beta chains follows, all from one sample in a study of T-cell memory formation after mild COVID-19. MiXCR was run by TCRdb on the 5' RACE reads, yielding one entry per CDR3 protein. The sample lists some 300,000 distinct CDR3 sequences; roughly a fifth were seen once. Sequenced: PBMCs or a T cell subset sorted from them (not recorded which). These receptors were taken from a man between 18 and 29 years old who had mild COVID-19 (a few samples of this study predate the infection). Cell type and time point are not known. Both conserved end residues are part of each CDR3. Each record gives: CDR3 DNA, CDR3 protein, J gene, clone size, D gene, CDR3 length, V gene. D genes are given only for firm matches. Expanded clones are given a class, and other clones once, few, many or no size at all.

CDR3 DNA: TGTGCCAGCAGTCCCTGGAGCTATAGCAATCAGCCCCAGCATTTT
CDR3 protein: CASSPWSYSNQPQHF
J gene: TRBJ1-5
clone size: NA
D gene: NA
CDR3 length: 15
V gene: TRBV6-5

CDR3 DNA: TGTGCCAGCAGCCTCCGGGGGCAGGGTGAAAAACTGTTTTTT
CDR3 protein: CASSLRGQGEKLFF
J gene: TRBJ1-4
clone size: NA
D gene: NA
CDR3 length: 14
V gene: TRBV7-2

CDR3 DNA: TGTGCCAGCAGTTACTCTCGTCTGCTGACCCAAGAGACCCAGTACTTC
CDR3 protein: CASSYSRLLTQETQYF
J gene: TRBJ2-5
clone size: few
D gene: NA
CDR3 length: 16
V gene: TRBV6-6

CDR3 DNA: TGCGCCAGCAGCGGCCTAGGGGGAGATACGCAGTATTTT
CDR3 protein: CASSGLGGDTQYF
J gene: TRBJ2-3
clone size: NA
D gene: NA
CDR3 length: 13
V gene: TRBV4-3

CDR3 DNA: TGTGCCAGCAGTCCGACTAGCTACGTGACCCAGTACTTC
CDR3 protein: CASSPTSYVTQYF
J gene: TRBJ2-5
clone size: NA
D gene: TRBD2
CDR3 length: 13
V gene: TRBV12-3/TRBV12-4

CDR3 DNA: TGTGCCAGCAGCTTAGAGTTCGGATTTACAGATACGCAGTATTTT
CDR3 protein: CASSLEFGFTDTQYF
J gene: TRBJ2-3
clone size: NA
D gene: NA
CDR3 length: 15
V gene: TRBV7-2

CDR3 DNA: TGTGCCAGCTCACTCGGACAGGTCGGAGACACTGAAGCTTTCTTT
CDR3 protein: CASSLGQVGDTEAFF
J gene: TRBJ1-1
clone size: NA
D gene: TRBD1
CDR3 length: 15
V gene: TRBV18

CDR3 DNA: TGTGCCAGCAGTCGTTCAGTGGGGGTGTCCTACGAGCAGTACTTC
CDR3 protein: CASSRSVGVSYEQYF
J gene: TRBJ2-7
clone size: NA
D gene: NA
CDR3 length: 15
V gene: TRBV6-5

CDR3 DNA: TGCAGTGGGACCGACCTCACAGAAGATACGCAGTATTTT
CDR3 protein: CSGTDLTEDTQYF
J gene: TRBJ2-3
clone size: few
D gene: NA
CDR3 length: 13
V gene: TRBV20-1

CDR3 DNA: TGTGCCAGCAGGGTCCCCGGGACAGGGGACACTGAAGCTTTCTTT
CDR3 protein: CASRVPGTGDTEAFF
J gene: TRBJ1-1
clone size: NA
D gene: TRBD1
CDR3 length: 15
V gene: TRBV7-8

CDR3 DNA: TGCAGCGTTGGGGGGAGATCTAGCACAGATACGCAGTATTTT
CDR3 protein: CSVGGRSSTDTQYF
J gene: TRBJ2-3
clone size: NA
D gene: NA
CDR3 length: 14
V gene: TRBV29-1

CDR3 DNA: TGTGCCAGCTCACTCGGACTGAGGGTTGGCGAGCAGTACTTC
CDR3 protein: CASSLGLRVGEQYF
J gene: TRBJ2-7
clone size: NA
D gene: NA
CDR3 length: 14
V gene: TRBV18

CDR3 DNA: TGTGCCACCAGCAGACCAGGGACAGAAGTGAACACTGAAGCTTTCTTT
CDR3 protein: CATSRPGTEVNTEAFF
J gene: TRBJ1-1
clone size: NA
D gene: TRBD1
CDR3 length: 16
V gene: TRBV15

CDR3 DNA: TGTGCCAGCAGTTTCGGACAGTATAATTCACCCCTCCACTTT
CDR3 protein: CASSFGQYNSPLHF
J gene: TRBJ1-6
clone size: NA
D gene: NA
CDR3 length: 14
V gene: TRBV12-3/TRBV12-4

CDR3 DNA: TGTGCCAGCAGTGAGTCAAGGGGCTTGGGGAGGGGTTCTTCCTACGAGCAGTACTTC
CDR3 protein: CASSESRGLGRGSSYEQYF
J gene: TRBJ2-7
clone size: few
D gene: TRBD2
CDR3 length: 19
V gene: TRBV6-1

CDR3 DNA: TGTGCCAGCAGTTCTTGGATGAACACTGAAGCTTTCTTT
CDR3 protein: CASSSWMNTEAFF
J gene: TRBJ1-1
clone size: NA
D gene: NA
CDR3 length: 13
V gene: TRBV6-2/TRBV6-3

CDR3 DNA: TGTGCCAGCAGAACCACAGGGGGTGGGACTGAAGCTTTCTTT
CDR3 protein: CASRTTGGGTEAFF
J gene: TRBJ1-1
clone size: NA
D gene: TRBD1
CDR3 length: 14
V gene: TRBV12-3/TRBV12-4

CDR3 DNA: TGTGCCAGCAGCCCCTATAGCACAGATACGCAGTATTTT
CDR3 protein: CASSPYSTDTQYF
J gene: TRBJ2-3
clone size: many
D gene: NA
CDR3 length: 13
V gene: TRBV7-2

CDR3 DNA: TGTGCCATCAGTGAGTCGACAAGCAATCAGCCCCAGCATTTT
CDR3 protein: CAISESTSNQPQHF
J gene: TRBJ1-5
clone size: NA
D gene: NA
CDR3 length: 14
V gene: TRBV10-3

CDR3 DNA: TGCAGCGTCCCGCGGACGGAAGAGACCCAGTACTTC
CDR3 protein: CSVPRTEETQYF
J gene: TRBJ2-5
clone size: few
D gene: NA
CDR3 length: 12
V gene: TRBV29-1

CDR3 DNA: TGTGCCAGCAACCCTATTAGGGGTGGACTAGCGGCCGGGGAGCTGTTTTTT
CDR3 protein: CASNPIRGGLAAGELFF
J gene: TRBJ2-2
clone size: NA
D gene: TRBD2
CDR3 length: 17
V gene: TRBV7-2

CDR3 DNA: TGCGCCAGCAGCTTGGCCTCGCCCGGGGGGACTGAAGCTTTCTTT
CDR3 protein: CASSLASPGGTEAFF
J gene: TRBJ1-1
clone size: NA
D gene: NA
CDR3 length: 15
V gene: TRBV5-1

CDR3 DNA: TGCAGTACCCCCGGGGGGGCCTTAGAAGATACGCAGTATTTT
CDR3 protein: CSTPGGALEDTQYF
J gene: TRBJ2-3
clone size: NA
D gene: TRBD2
CDR3 length: 14
V gene: TRBV20-1

CDR3 DNA: TGTGCCAGCAGCTCGCATTATAGCAATCAGCCCCAGCATTTT
CDR3 protein: CASSSHYSNQPQHF
J gene: TRBJ1-5
clone size: few
D gene: NA
CDR3 length: 14
V gene: TRBV7-9

CDR3 DNA: TGTGCCAGCAGTCGGACAGAAACTAACTATGGCTACACCTTC
CDR3 protein: CASSRTETNYGYTF
J gene: TRBJ1-2
clone size: NA
D gene: NA
CDR3 length: 14
V gene: TRBV6-5

CDR3 DNA: TGCGCCAGCAGCCAAGATTTGGTGAAGTCCCTAGAGTTCTATGGCTACACCTTC
CDR3 protein: CASSQDLVKSLEFYGYTF
J gene: TRBJ1-2
clone size: few
D gene: NA
CDR3 length: 18
V gene: TRBV4-1

CDR3 DNA: TGCAGTGCTAGAGATCAGGATCAGCCCCAGCATTTT
CDR3 protein: CSARDQDQPQHF
J gene: TRBJ1-5
clone size: NA
D gene: NA
CDR3 length: 12
V gene: TRBV20-1

CDR3 DNA: TGTGCCAGCAGCTCGCGGGAAGTATACAATGAGCAGTTCTTC
CDR3 protein: CASSSREVYNEQFF
J gene: TRBJ2-1
clone size: NA
D gene: NA
CDR3 length: 14
V gene: TRBV7-9

CDR3 DNA: TGTGCCAGCAGCTTCGTCCAGTCTAGCACAGATACGCAGTATTTT
CDR3 protein: CASSFVQSSTDTQYF
J gene: TRBJ2-3
clone size: NA
D gene: NA
CDR3 length: 15
V gene: TRBV7-2

CDR3 DNA: TGTGCCAGCAGGGACCCCGAATTCAATCAGCCCCAGCATTTT
CDR3 protein: CASRDPEFNQPQHF
J gene: TRBJ1-5
clone size: NA
D gene: NA
CDR3 length: 14
V gene: TRBV6-2/TRBV6-3

CDR3 DNA: TGCAGCGTACCGGGACTGCCATCAGATGGGCAGTTCTTC
CDR3 protein: CSVPGLPSDGQFF
J gene: TRBJ2-1
clone size: many
D gene: NA
CDR3 length: 13
V gene: TRBV29-1

CDR3 DNA: TGTGCCACCAGTGACGAAGGCAAGGACAGGGGGGAGACCCAGTACTTC
CDR3 protein: CATSDEGKDRGETQYF
J gene: TRBJ2-5
clone size: NA
D gene: TRBD1
CDR3 length: 16
V gene: TRBV24-1

CDR3 DNA: TGTGCCAGCAGCCGTCGGCTAGTCGGTGATACGCAGTATTTT
CDR3 protein: CASSRRLVGDTQYF
J gene: TRBJ2-3
clone size: NA
D gene: NA
CDR3 length: 14
V gene: TRBV7-2

CDR3 DNA: TGTGCCAGCAGCTTGGAGCGGGGGGTTTCCAATCAGCCCCAGCATTTT
CDR3 protein: CASSLERGVSNQPQHF
J gene: TRBJ1-5
clone size: NA
D gene: NA
CDR3 length: 16
V gene: TRBV5-6

CDR3 DNA: TGTGCCAGCAGCCCCCACGGCTACACCTTC
CDR3 protein: CASSPHGYTF
J gene: TRBJ1-2
clone size: few
D gene: NA
CDR3 length: 10
V gene: TRBV7-9

CDR3 DNA: TGTGCAAGCCGGACATCCACTGAAGCTTTCTTT
CDR3 protein: CASRTSTEAFF
J gene: TRBJ1-1
clone size: NA
D gene: NA
CDR3 length: 11
V gene: TRBV6-5

CDR3 DNA: TGCGCCAGCAGCTTGGTACCCCTCGGGGTTAGACCTACGGGAAACACCATATATTTT
CDR3 protein: CASSLVPLGVRPTGNTIYF
J gene: TRBJ1-3
clone size: few
D gene: NA
CDR3 length: 19
V gene: TRBV5-1

CDR3 DNA: TGTGCCAGCAGCTTAGGGGGGGGGTCGGAGACCCAGTACTTC
CDR3 protein: CASSLGGGSETQYF
J gene: TRBJ2-5
clone size: few
D gene: TRBD2
CDR3 length: 14
V gene: TRBV7-2

CDR3 DNA: TGCAGTGCTAGAGCCGGGGATCAGCCCCAGCATTTT
CDR3 protein: CSARAGDQPQHF
J gene: TRBJ1-5
clone size: few
D gene: NA
CDR3 length: 12
V gene: TRBV20-1

CDR3 DNA: TGTGCCAGCAGCTTAGAGGTCCGCGGGGGATTTGGCGGGACCCAGTACTTC
CDR3 protein: CASSLEVRGGFGGTQYF
J gene: TRBJ2-5
clone size: once
D gene: TRBD2
CDR3 length: 17
V gene: TRBV7-8

CDR3 DNA: TGCAGTGCTCCGGTTTGGGACCTCGGAGGCGATGAGCAGTTCTTC
CDR3 protein: CSAPVWDLGGDEQFF
J gene: TRBJ2-1
clone size: few
D gene: NA
CDR3 length: 15
V gene: TRBV20-1

CDR3 DNA: TGTGCCAGCAGCTACCCGCCGGGACAAAGGGCCGCAGATACGCAGTATTTT
CDR3 protein: CASSYPPGQRAADTQYF
J gene: TRBJ2-3
clone size: NA
D gene: NA
CDR3 length: 17
V gene: TRBV7-2

CDR3 DNA: TGCGCCGTAACCCCCGGGACAGGGGGCGACGAGCAGTACTTC
CDR3 protein: CAVTPGTGGDEQYF
J gene: TRBJ2-7
clone size: NA
D gene: TRBD1
CDR3 length: 14
V gene: TRBV23-1

CDR3 DNA: TGCAGTGCGCTAGGACAGACTTCTAATCAGCCCCAGCATTTT
CDR3 protein: CSALGQTSNQPQHF
J gene: TRBJ1-5
clone size: NA
D gene: NA
CDR3 length: 14
V gene: TRBV20-1

CDR3 DNA: TGTGCCACCAGCAGAGACCGGAAGGGTTATTCACCCCTCCACTTT
CDR3 protein: CATSRDRKGYSPLHF
J gene: TRBJ1-6
clone size: few
D gene: NA
CDR3 length: 15
V gene: TRBV15

CDR3 DNA: TGTGCCAGCAGCTTAGTAAGAGGTCCACAGGAGACCCAGTACTTC
CDR3 protein: CASSLVRGPQETQYF
J gene: TRBJ2-5
clone size: few
D gene: NA
CDR3 length: 15
V gene: TRBV7-9

CDR3 DNA: TGTGCCAGCAGTTACTCGCCAGTAGGAAACATTCAGTACTTC
CDR3 protein: CASSYSPVGNIQYF
J gene: TRBJ2-4
clone size: NA
D gene: NA
CDR3 length: 14
V gene: TRBV6-5

CDR3 DNA: TGCGCCAGCAGCCAATTTGACGGAGCCTACAATGAGCAGTTCTTC
CDR3 protein: CASSQFDGAYNEQFF
J gene: TRBJ2-1
clone size: few
D gene: NA
CDR3 length: 15
V gene: TRBV4-3

CDR3 DNA: TGTGCCAGCAGCGAGTCTGGGGCTAACTATGGCTACACCTTC
CDR3 protein: CASSESGANYGYTF
J gene: TRBJ1-2
clone size: few
D gene: NA
CDR3 length: 14
V gene: TRBV7-9

CDR3 DNA: TGTGCCAGCAGCGGCCTCCCTGGACTAAAAATGCCGGGAGATACGCAGTATTTT
CDR3 protein: CASSGLPGLKMPGDTQYF
J gene: TRBJ2-3
clone size: many
D gene: NA
CDR3 length: 18
V gene: TRBV9

CDR3 DNA: TGTGCCAGCAGACCGATCGGGACAGGGGCCCACAATGAAAAACTGTTTTTT
CDR3 protein: CASRPIGTGAHNEKLFF
J gene: TRBJ1-4
clone size: NA
D gene: TRBD1
CDR3 length: 17
V gene: TRBV12-3/TRBV12-4

CDR3 DNA: TGCGCCAGCCGGACAGACGCTGAGCAGTTCTTC
CDR3 protein: CASRTDAEQFF
J gene: TRBJ2-1
clone size: many
D gene: NA
CDR3 length: 11
V gene: TRBV23-1

CDR3 DNA: TGTGCCAGCAGCCGGAATCAGGGGGCTGGGGAGACCCAGTACTTC
CDR3 protein: CASSRNQGAGETQYF
J gene: TRBJ2-5
clone size: few
D gene: TRBD1
CDR3 length: 15
V gene: TRBV7-2

CDR3 DNA: TGCAGTGCTAGAATGGATATTGGTGAGCAGTTCTTC
CDR3 protein: CSARMDIGEQFF
J gene: TRBJ2-1
clone size: NA
D gene: NA
CDR3 length: 12
V gene: TRBV20-1

CDR3 DNA: TGCGCCAGCAGCCACTCCTTCCCGGGACAGGGCGTCAATGAGCAGTTCTTC
CDR3 protein: CASSHSFPGQGVNEQFF
J gene: TRBJ2-1
clone size: NA
D gene: TRBD1
CDR3 length: 17
V gene: TRBV4-3

CDR3 DNA: TGTGCCAGCAGCTTAGGGCCCAATCAGCCCCAGCATTTT
CDR3 protein: CASSLGPNQPQHF
J gene: TRBJ1-5
clone size: many
D gene: NA
CDR3 length: 13
V gene: TRBV7-2

CDR3 DNA: TGTGCCAGCTCACCGGGGACAGGGGGAGATACGCAGTATTTT
CDR3 protein: CASSPGTGGDTQYF
J gene: TRBJ2-3
clone size: NA
D gene: TRBD1
CDR3 length: 14
V gene: TRBV18

CDR3 DNA: TGTGCCAGCAGCTACGGGACTAGCGGACGAACCGGGGAGCTGTTTTTT
CDR3 protein: CASSYGTSGRTGELFF
J gene: TRBJ2-2
clone size: many
D gene: TRBD2
CDR3 length: 16
V gene: TRBV3-1